The 32 T cell receptor beta chains below all came from one sample that was sequenced in a study of control samples from healthy donors and cancer patients. Measured with immunoSEQ multiplex PCR; TCRdb has only the in-frame clones, and not every one. The sample holds 95,000 to 110,000 clones; roughly 89% are singletons and the top ten take about 18%. Material: PBMCs. Receptors originate from a man in his sixties with lung cancer.

The genes are TRBV4-1 and TRBJ2-3; D gene uncertain. Trimming removed 1 base at V and 6 bases at J, with 14 bases between. This CDR3 has 15 residues. Germline CDR1 and CDR2: MGHRA and YSYEKL. In nucleotides, the CDR3 is TGCGCCAGCAGCCAAGGAGGTGGCCTCCGGGATACGCAGTATTTT. Encoded protein: CASSQGGGLRDTQYF.

The rearrangement links TRBV7-8 to TRBJ1-2; D unclear. This CDR3 spans 17 amino acids. V lost 1 base, J lost 6 bases, and 21 bases lay in between. Germline CDR1 and CDR2: SGHVS and FQNEAQ. This chain's CDR3 is CASSLEATFPEEDGYTF. The DNA of the CDR3 is TGTGCCAGCAGCTTAGAGGCCACCTTCCCGGAGGAGGATGGCTACACCTTC. Full variable domain (remainder filled in from reference TRBV7-8 and TRBJ1-2): GAGVSQSPRYKVAKRGQDVALRCDPISGHVSLFWYQQALGQGPEFLTYFQNEAQLDKSGLPSDRFFAERPEGSVSTLKIQRTQQEDSAVYLCASSLEATFPEEDGYTFGSGTRLTVV.

The V and J genes are TRBV2 and TRBJ1-2; D possibly corresponds to TRBD1 (5 bases). Germline V gives CDR1 SNHLY, CDR2 FYNNEI. CDR3 length: 12 amino acids. V lost 3 bases to trimming and J lost 8 bases, with 10 bases between them. The CDR3 DNA reads as TGTGCCAGCAGTGAGGGGGAGGTCGGCTACACCTTC. Translating gives CASSEGEVGYTF.

The J gene is TRBJ2-1, the V gene TRBV7-9; D tentatively reads TRBD1 or TRBD2 (6 bases each). CDR3 length: 14 amino acids. Trimming stripped 10 bases from V and 5 bases from J, with 18 bases between. Germline lookup yields CDR1 SEHNR and CDR2 FQNEAQ (reference sequence). CDR3 region: CATLVGGFHNEQFF. CDR3 coding DNA: TGTGCCACACTTGTCGGGGGCTTCCACAATGAGCAGTTCTTC.

This chain links TRBV9 with TRBJ1-1; 7 positions match TRBD1. The CDR3 spans 12 residues. In germline, CDR1 is SGDLS, CDR2 YYNGEE. V trimming: 5 bases; J trimming: 4 bases; junction bases outside the gene matches: 2. The CDR3 here is CASSRDSTEAFF. The CDR3 DNA follows: TGTGCCAGCAGTCGGGACAGCACTGAAGCTTTCTTT.

This clone was observed once. V usage is TRBV19 and J usage is TRBJ2-1; either TRBD1 or TRBD2 may fit D (5 bases each). CDR1 and CDR2 from the germline V gene are LNHDA and SQIVND (reference sequence). The CDR3 is 15 residues long. V was cut by 5 bases and J by 2 bases, with 13 bases left in between. This CDR3 is CASSPPGPTYNEQFF. The CDR3 coding sequence is TGTGCCAGTAGTCCCCCGGGACCGACCTACAATGAGCAGTTCTTC.

V is TRBV6-5 and J is TRBJ2-5; 12 positions match TRBD2. The CDR3 length is 16 residues. V lost 0 bases, J lost 2 bases, and 1 base stayed unmatched. Per the germline V gene, CDR1 is MNHEY and CDR2 is SVGAGI. The CDR3 nucleotides are TGTGCCAGCAGTTACTCGCTAGCGGGGGGGCAAGAGACCCAGTACTTC. Encoded protein: CASSYSLAGGQETQYF.

This chain uses TRBV10-3 with TRBJ1-1, with TRBD1 as a possible D gene (5 bases). Trimming left V 7 bases short and J 5 bases short, with 14 bases between. Per the germline V gene, CDR1 is ENHRY and CDR2 is SYGVKD. This CDR3 has 13 amino acids. The CDR3 coding sequence is TGTGCCATCAAGGGCAGGGAAGAGACTGAAGCTTTCTTT. It translates to CAIKGREETEAFF.

This chain links TRBV6-6 with TRBJ2-3, with unresolved D. This CDR3 is 14 amino acids long. The V and J ends lost 8 bases and 5 bases respectively, with 17 bases between them. The germline gives CDR1 MNHNY, CDR2 SVGAGI (reference sequence). The CDR3 here is CASRIGGAGDTQYF. DNA for the CDR3: TGTGCCAGCCGTATTGGCGGCGCTGGAGATACGCAGTATTTT.

In its sample, this clone was seen once. V usage is TRBV6-5 and J usage is TRBJ2-3, with 7 bases fitting TRBD1. V gave up 2 bases and J gave up 4 bases; unmatched junction bases: 3. CDR3 length equals 14 residues. Germline-derived CDR1 and CDR2 are MNHEY and SVGAGI. CDR3 region: CASSYRGPPDTQYF. The DNA for the CDR3 is TGTGCCAGCAGTTACAGGGGGCCCCCAGATACGCAGTATTTT.

This chain connects TRBV14 to TRBJ2-1; D remains ambiguous. The germline V gene encodes CDR1 SGHDN and CDR2 FVKESK. This CDR3 has 14 amino acids. Trimming removed 3 bases at V and 3 bases at J, with 9 bases between. The CDR3: CASSHQTNYNEQFF. The CDR3 DNA reads as TGTGCCAGCAGCCACCAGACAAACTACAATGAGCAGTTCTTC. Full variable domain (remainder filled in from reference TRBV14 and TRBJ2-1): EAGVTQFPSHSVIEKGQTVTLRCDPISGHDNLYWYRRVMGKEIKFLLHFVKESKQDESGMPNNRFLAERTGGTYSTLKVQPAELEDSGVYFCASSHQTNYNEQFFGPGTRLTVL.

This chain links TRBV5-5 with TRBJ1-1; the D gene is possibly TRBD1 (6 bases). Germline values: CDR1 SGHKS, CDR2 YYEKEE (reference sequence). The CDR3 length is 15 residues. Trimming removed 6 bases from V and 1 base from J, with 16 bases in between. The CDR3 is CASKLKGQTNTEAFF. CDR3 bases: TGTGCCAGCAAACTAAAAGGACAGACGAACACTGAAGCTTTCTTT.

The chain has TRBV5-6 and TRBJ1-1; no definite D call. The CDR3 spans 12 residues. Trimming stripped 2 bases from V and 5 bases from J, with 7 bases between. Germline V CDR1 and CDR2: SGHDT, YYEEEE. CDR3 in amino acids: CASSFLGTEAFF. DNA for the CDR3: TGTGCCAGCAGCTTTCTTGGGACTGAAGCTTTCTTT. The variable domain in full, with the rest retrieved from reference TRBV5-6 and TRBJ1-1, is DAGVTQSPTHLIKTRGQQVTLRCSPKSGHDTVSWYQQALGQGPQFIFQYYEEEERQRGNFPDRFSGHQFPNYSSELNVNALLLGDSALYLCASSFLGTEAFFGQGTRLTVV.

The chain couples TRBV6-5 to TRBJ1-1; TRBD1 is a possible D gene (6 bases). Germline-derived CDR1 and CDR2 are MNHEY and SVGAGI. V dropped 7 bases and J dropped 4 bases, with 13 bases sitting between them. The CDR3 is made up of 13 amino acids. The CDR3 nucleotides read TGTGCCAGCAATATACAGGGATCCACTGAAGCTTTCTTT. Translated, it gives CASNIQGSTEAFF.

A few counts support this clone. The chain recombines TRBV3-1 (or the pseudogene TRBV3-2) with TRBJ1-1; D is undetermined. V dropped 2 bases and J dropped 5 bases, with 9 bases sitting between them. The CDR3 spans 13 residues. Germline V gene data show CDR1 as LGHDT and CDR2 as YNNKEL (reference sequence). The CDR3 DNA reads as TGTGCCAGCAGCCAATTTCTCGCGACTGAAGCTTTCTTT. Amino acids: CASSQFLATEAFF.

This sequence joins TRBV7-9 and TRBJ1-2; D call uncertain. The V and J ends lost 2 bases and 1 base respectively, with 8 bases between them. CDR1 and CDR2 from the germline V gene are SEHNR and FQNEAQ (reference sequence). CDR3 length: 14 residues. Here the CDR3 reads CASSLMDHNYGYTF. Written as DNA, the CDR3 is TGTGCCAGCAGCTTAATGGACCATAACTATGGCTACACCTTC.

The chain combines TRBV14 with TRBJ2-3; D gene ambiguous. CDR3 size: 17 residues. CDR1 and CDR2 (germline): SGHDN, FVKESK. Trimming cost V 4 bases and J 6 bases, with 23 bases left between them. DNA of the CDR3: TGTGCCAGCAGCCTTGATAGACCCGGGTTATGGGGTGATACGCAGTATTTT. Amino acids: CASSLDRPGLWGDTQYF.

The table lists this clone with a count of one. This sequence joins TRBV7-2 and TRBJ2-5, with 8 bases identical to TRBD2. Looked up from germline, CDR1 is SGHTA and CDR2 is FQGNSA. With V trimmed by 5 bases and J by 0 bases, 5 bases remained unmatched. The CDR3 runs 15 residues. The CDR3 coding sequence is TGTGCCAGCAGCAGAGGACTAGCCCACCAAGAGACCCAGTACTTC. The encoded protein is CASSRGLAHQETQYF.

The chain links TRBV4-1 to TRBJ1-5, with TRBD1 matching over 10 bases. CDR1 and CDR2 (germline): MGHRA, YSYEKL. The CDR3 has 17 amino acids. The junction had 9 bases not matched to a gene; V was cut back by 2 bases and J by 5 bases. The DNA of the CDR3 is TGCGCCAGCAGCCAAACCCCGGGACAGGGGTATGATCAGCCCCAGCATTTT. Amino acids: CASSQTPGQGYDQPQHF.

The chain employs TRBV5-1 and TRBJ1-5, with D tentatively TRBD1 (6 bases). The CDR3 has 15 amino acids. Germline-derived CDR1 and CDR2 are SGHRS and YFSETQ. Between the trimmed V and J ends, which lost 4 bases and 3 bases, there was a span of 14 bases. The chain's CDR3 is CASSPGAGANQPQHF. For the CDR3, the DNA is TGCGCCAGCAGCCCCGGTGCGGGGGCCAATCAGCCCCAGCATTTT.

As regards this clone: The germline gene is not matched at one end of the junction; a read error may be the cause. The chain joins TRBV5-1 to TRBJ1-3, with D possibly being TRBD1 (6 bases). CDR3 size: 18 residues. Germline V gene lookup returns CDR1 SGHRS and CDR2 YFSETQ. DNA for the CDR3: TGCGCCAGCAGCTTAATACCTTTCGGGGGGGGCTCTGGAAGCACCATATATTTT. The encoded protein is CASSLIPFGGGSGSTIYF.

The rearrangement joins TRBV12-3 or TRBV12-4 to TRBJ1-2; D might be TRBD1 (5 bases). Trimming shortened V by 8 bases and J by 8 bases, and 15 bases separated the two germline ends. The CDR3 loop spans 12 amino acids. This chain's CDR3 is CASSLGPRGYTF. In nucleotides, the CDR3 is TGTGCCAGCTCTCTGGGGCCCCGGGGCTACACCTTC.

The chain couples TRBV7-3 to TRBJ1-2; D unclear. This CDR3 has 15 residues. Germline V gene sequence: CDR1 SGHTA, CDR2 FQGTGA. The V gene lost 0 bases and the J gene lost 0 bases, with 8 bases spanning the gap. This CDR3 is CASSLTAKSNYGYTF. CDR3 DNA sequence: TGTGCCAGCAGCTTAACAGCGAAATCTAACTATGGCTACACCTTC.

The J gene is TRBJ1-1, the V gene TRBV6-5; 9 positions agree with TRBD1. The ends lost 7 bases at V and 1 base at J; junction bases unmatched: 7. Germline CDR1 and CDR2: MNHEY and SVGAGI. This CDR3 is 15 amino acids long. As DNA, the CDR3 is TGTGCCAGCAACTTGGGACAGGGAGGGAACACTGAAGCTTTCTTT. Translating it yields CASNLGQGGNTEAFF.

The rearrangement uses TRBV12-3 or TRBV12-4 and TRBJ2-7, with TRBD1 matching over 9 bases. Trimming cost V 3 bases and J 8 bases; bases outside gene matches: 5. The CDR3 extends over 13 amino acids. This CDR3 reads CASSFYRGQKQYV. CDR3 DNA: TGTGCCAGCAGTTTCTACAGGGGGCAAAAGCAGTACGTC.

V and J are TRBV3-1 (or the pseudogene TRBV3-2) and TRBJ1-6; the match to TRBD1 covers 7 bases. Trimming cost V 3 bases and J 10 bases; bases outside gene matches: 3. The CDR3 loop spans 13 amino acids. Germline CDR1 is LGHDT and CDR2 is YNNKEL (reference sequence). Here the CDR3 DNA reads TGTGCCAGCAGCCAGACAGGGCAGTCACCCCTCCACTTT. Its translation: CASSQTGQSPLHF.

The J gene is TRBJ1-4, the V gene TRBV5-1; tentatively, D is TRBD1 (6 bases). Trimming cost V 3 bases and J 2 bases, with 8 bases left between them. CDR1 is SGHRS and CDR2 is YFSETQ in the germline V gene. The CDR3 is made up of 14 amino acids. CDR3 in amino acids: CASSSGATNEKLFF. CDR3 nucleotides: TGCGCCAGCAGCTCAGGGGCTACTAATGAAAAACTGTTTTTT.

V and J are TRBV24-1 and TRBJ2-1; the D gene is possibly TRBD2 (6 bases). This CDR3 has 16 amino acids. The germline V gene has CDR1 KGHDR and CDR2 SFDVKD. V was pared by 2 bases and J by 1 base, with 11 bases between. CDR3 sequence reads: CATSDYGGYSYNEQFF. For the CDR3, the DNA is TGTGCCACCAGTGATTACGGGGGATATTCCTACAATGAGCAGTTCTTC.

CDR3 region: CASSLGGYNGELFF. The DNA of the CDR3 is TGCGCCAGCAGCTTAGGGGGATACAACGGGGAGCTGTTTTTT. The chain is built from TRBV5-1 and TRBJ2-2, with D possibly matching TRBD1 (6 bases). The CDR3 consists of 14 residues. V dropped 2 bases and J dropped 7 bases, with 12 bases sitting between them. The germline CDR1 and CDR2 sequences are SGHRS and YFSETQ.

This chain joins TRBV30 and TRBJ2-3; 7 bases map to TRBD2. Germline loops: CDR1 GTSNPN, CDR2 SVGIG (reference sequence). The CDR3 runs 15 residues. V lost 3 bases to trimming and J lost 3 bases; unmatched junction nucleotides: 9. CDR3 nucleotide sequence: TGTGCCTGGAGCCCCGGACTAGGGATTACAGATACGCAGTATTTT. It encodes CAWSPGLGITDTQYF.

The rearrangement uses TRBV10-3 and TRBJ2-5; D possibly matches TRBD1 or TRBD2 (6 bases each). The germline gives CDR1 ENHRY, CDR2 SYGVKD. Deletions cut 6 bases from V and 5 bases from J, with 16 bases between. The CDR3 loop spans 14 amino acids. The CDR3 here is CAISPGEVPETQYF. As DNA, the CDR3 is TGTGCCATCAGCCCAGGGGAGGTTCCGGAGACCCAGTACTTC.

The chain combines TRBV4-1 with TRBJ2-7; D is possibly TRBD1 (5 bases). The CDR3 consists of 15 residues. V lost 3 bases to trimming and J lost 4 bases, with 16 bases between them. Per germline, CDR1 MGHRA and CDR2 YSYEKL. DNA of the CDR3: TGCGCCAGCAGCCAGCCGGCGACAGCGAAATACGAGCAGTACTTC. Its protein product is CASSQPATAKYEQYF.